The 31 T cell receptor beta chains listed next were all sequenced from one sample in a study of blood T cell repertoires in COVID-19. Sequencing was performed with immunoSEQ multiplex PCR; in TCRdb, only in-frame clones are kept and a portion is missing. The sample shows about 140,000 clones, around 87% of them seen only once. The material sequenced was peripheral blood. Receptor source: a human donor in a cohort sampled during active COVID-19.

J is TRBJ2-3 and V is TRBV30, with D perhaps TRBD2 (6 bases). The CDR3 covers 14 residues. V was cut by 5 bases and J by 4 bases, with 16 bases left in between. Germline V gene lookup returns CDR1 GTSNPN and CDR2 SVGIG (reference sequence). The CDR3 sequence is CAWGAGTGADTQYF. The CDR3 DNA reads as TGTGCCTGGGGAGCTGGGACTGGGGCAGATACGCAGTATTTT.

The V gene is TRBV7-8, the J gene TRBJ2-5; 9 nucleotides match TRBD2. The CDR3 sequence is 16 residues long. V trimming: 1 base; J trimming: 4 bases; junction bases outside the gene matches: 7. Looked up from germline, CDR1 is SGHVS and CDR2 is FQNEAQ. The CDR3 bases are TGTGCCAGCAGCTTAGGTGGTGCGGGGGGGCGAGAGACCCAGTACTTC. It encodes CASSLGGAGGRETQYF.

The V call is TRBV3-1 (or the pseudogene TRBV3-2), the J call TRBJ2-7; the match to TRBD2 covers 14 bases. After removal of 3 bases from V and 6 bases from J, the junction contained 7 bases not matched to a gene. Germline assignment: CDR1 LGHDT and CDR2 YNNKEL (reference sequence). The CDR3 contains 16 residues. The chain's CDR3 is CASSHGGLAGAGEQYF. CDR3 in DNA: TGTGCCAGCAGCCATGGGGGACTAGCGGGAGCCGGCGAGCAGTACTTC.

The chain is built from TRBV2 and TRBJ2-5, with TRBD2 matching 9 bases. Germline CDR1 SNHLY, CDR2 FYNNEI. The V gene end was trimmed by 7 bases and the J gene end by 2 bases; junction bases not matched to a gene: 14. This CDR3 contains 17 residues. The CDR3, as DNA: TGTGCCAGCATCCTAGCGGGGACCCCTCCAAATCAAGAGACCCAGTACTTC. This codes for CASILAGTPPNQETQYF. Complete variable domain (other parts from reference TRBV2 and TRBJ2-5): EPEVTQTPSHQVTQMGQEVILRCVPISNHLYFYWYRQILGQKVEFLVSFYNNEISEKSEIFDDQFSVERPDGSNFTLKIRSTKLEDSAMYFCASILAGTPPNQETQYFGPGTRLLVL.

This chain links TRBV27 with TRBJ2-1; the match to TRBD2 covers 8 bases. The CDR3 totals 14 residues. Germline values: CDR1 MNHEY, CDR2 SMNVEV (reference sequence). J lost 2 bases, V lost 10 bases, and 7 bases had no gene match. CDR3 amino acids: CATSAGVPYNEQFF. The DNA for the CDR3 is TGTGCCACCTCAGCGGGAGTTCCCTACAATGAGCAGTTCTTC.

The chain uses TRBV24-1 and TRBJ1-4; the D gene is possibly TRBD1 (6 bases). The CDR3 consists of 17 residues. The V and J ends lost 8 bases and 1 base respectively, with 19 bases between them. Looked up from germline, CDR1 is KGHDR and CDR2 is SFDVKD. In DNA form, the CDR3 reads TGTGCCACCATTGGAGTTTCGCACAGGGTAACTAATGAAAAACTGTTTTTT. As protein: CATIGVSHRVTNEKLFF.

The V and J genes are TRBV2 and TRBJ2-7, with D maybe TRBD2 (6 bases). This CDR3 has 13 amino acids. The germline gives CDR1 SNHLY, CDR2 FYNNEI. V dropped 9 bases and J dropped 3 bases, with 15 bases sitting between them. This CDR3 reads CASRDWTIYEQYF. The DNA for the CDR3 is TGTGCCAGTCGGGACTGGACCATCTACGAGCAGTACTTC.

V usage is TRBV27 and J usage is TRBJ2-7; D is unresolved. Trimming took 5 bases from V and 0 from J, leaving 11 bases between them. Germline CDR1 MNHEY, CDR2 SMNVEV (reference sequence). The length of the CDR3 is 14 residues. CDR3 sequence reads: CASSLTLTSYEQYF. The CDR3 nucleotides read TGTGCCAGCAGTCTGACATTAACCTCCTACGAGCAGTACTTC.

With respect to this clone: At one end the junction does not follow the germline gene, possibly because of a read error. This CDR3 is CASSLAQGLNYGYTF. The CDR3 DNA sequence: TGTGCCAGCAGCCTAGCGCAGGGACTAAACTATGGCTACACCTTC. The rearrangement links TRBV7-9 to TRBJ1-2, with D tentatively TRBD1 (5 bases). The CDR3 runs 15 residues. Germline V gene lookup returns CDR1 SEHNR and CDR2 FQNEAQ (reference sequence).

V is TRBV3-1 (or the pseudogene TRBV3-2) and J is TRBJ2-7, with 8 positions matching TRBD1. Germline-derived CDR1 and CDR2 are LGHDT and YNNKEL (reference sequence). Trimming at V came to 1 base and at J to 2 bases, leaving 7 bases not matched to a gene. This CDR3 region has 16 residues. In DNA form, the CDR3 reads TGTGCCAGCAGCCAAGTGGTAGGGACAGGCACCTACGAGCAGTACTTC. It encodes CASSQVVGTGTYEQYF.

The chain carries TRBV27 and TRBJ2-1; TRBD2 aligns across 10 bases. V dropped 4 bases and J dropped 4; count of bases not matched to a gene: 1. The CDR3 length is 14 residues. From germline, CDR1 is MNHEY and CDR2 SMNVEV (reference sequence). The CDR3 sequence is CASSSSGGYNEQFF. The CDR3 DNA reads as TGTGCCAGCAGTTCTAGCGGGGGTTACAATGAGCAGTTCTTC.

This clone was picked up a small number of times. V usage is TRBV19 and J usage is TRBJ2-3, with a possible D match to TRBD1 (6 bases). V was cut by 5 bases and J by 0 bases, with 9 bases left in between. The CDR3 consists of 14 residues. Germline V gene lookup returns CDR1 LNHDA and CDR2 SQIVND (reference sequence). DNA for the CDR3: TGTGCCAGTAGTTGGGGGCGTAGCACAGATACGCAGTATTTT. It translates to CASSWGRSTDTQYF.

This clone was seen only once. The V call is TRBV7-9, the J call TRBJ1-2; D is possibly TRBD1 (5 bases). The CDR3 covers 14 residues. Trimming removed 7 bases at V and 0 bases at J, with 12 bases between. The V gene's germline CDR1 is SEHNR and CDR2 FQNEAQ (reference sequence). The CDR3 DNA reads TGTGCCAGCAAGGGCAGGGAATCTAACTATGGCTACACCTTC. Residues: CASKGRESNYGYTF.

The chain links TRBV3-1 (or the pseudogene TRBV3-2) to TRBJ2-3, with D uncertain. The germline gives CDR1 LGHDT, CDR2 YNNKEL (reference sequence). This CDR3 has 14 amino acids. The germline V and J ends were trimmed by 0 bases and 5 bases, with 9 bases remaining between them. CDR3 coding DNA: TGTGCCAGCAGCCAAGATGGCCCAGGAGATACGCAGTATTTT. Its protein product is CASSQDGPGDTQYF.

The rearrangement links TRBV7-2 to TRBJ2-2; TRBD1 is a possible D gene (5 bases). Germline-derived CDR1 and CDR2 are SGHTA and FQGNSA. The CDR3 is 17 amino acids. Trimming removed 5 bases at V and 5 bases at J, with 21 bases between. The CDR3 loop reads CASSQQPSTGRTGELFF. The CDR3, as DNA: TGTGCCAGCAGCCAACAGCCCTCCACAGGACGTACCGGGGAGCTGTTTTTT.

The genes are TRBV11-3 and TRBJ2-2; perhaps TRBD1 as D (5 bases). With 6 bases removed from V and 2 bases from J, the gap between germline ends came to 22 bases. CDR3 length: 18 amino acids. Germline CDR1 reads SGHNT; CDR2 reads YENEEA. CDR3 sequence reads: CASRGKGPIINNTGELFF. The CDR3 DNA follows: TGTGCCAGCAGAGGTAAGGGGCCGATCATAAACAACACCGGGGAGCTGTTTTTT.

This clone showed up just a few times. The V and J genes are TRBV5-3 and TRBJ1-2; TRBD1 matches at 7 bases. TRBV5-3 is classed as an ORF, of uncertain function. The CDR3 has 15 amino acids. After removal of 5 bases from V and 7 bases from J, the junction contained 14 bases not matched to a gene. CDR3: CARRERGIGGSGYTF. The CDR3 DNA reads as TGTGCCAGAAGGGAACGGGGGATAGGGGGCAGTGGCTACACCTTC.

The gene calls are TRBV6-2 or TRBV6-3 and TRBJ2-7; tentative D call: TRBD2 (6 bases). CDR1 is MNHEY, CDR2 SVGEGT, per germline. The CDR3 totals 14 residues. V lost 2 bases to trimming and J lost 3 bases, with 11 bases between them. In DNA, the CDR3 is TGTGCCAGCAGTTACGGGCCGGGACTCTACGAGCAGTACTTC. This gives the protein CASSYGPGLYEQYF.

This clone was found once. CDR3 nucleotide sequence: TGCGCCAGCAGCTTGGAAAGCGGGAGGGCTAGAGAGCAGTTCTTC. Amino acids: CASSLESGRAREQFF. The chain employs TRBV5-1 and TRBJ2-1; TRBD2 aligns across 10 bases. CDR1 and CDR2 (germline): SGHRS, YFSETQ. This CDR3 contains 15 residues. With 0 bases clipped from V and 10 bases from J, the junction kept 7 bases outside the gene matches.

This chain connects TRBV28 to TRBJ2-2; D may be TRBD2 (6 bases). The germline CDR1 and CDR2 sequences are MDHEN and SYDVKM. This CDR3 has 13 amino acids. The V end lost 10 bases, the J end lost 1 base, and 10 bases lay between the germline ends. This CDR3 reads CATPGGNTGELFF. As DNA, the CDR3 is TGTGCCACCCCCGGGGGGAACACCGGGGAGCTGTTTTTT.

The chain employs TRBV5-1 and TRBJ2-1; D might be TRBD1 (6 bases). CDR3 length: 16 amino acids. Trimming took 0 bases from V and 1 from J, leaving 11 bases between them. Germline V gene data show CDR1 as SGHRS and CDR2 as YFSETQ. In nucleotides, the CDR3 is TGCGCCAGCAGCTTGGAGGGGGAAGTGTCCTACAATGAGCAGTTCTTC. Translated, it gives CASSLEGEVSYNEQFF.

The chain couples TRBV28 to TRBJ2-7; D might be TRBD2 (6 bases). Trimming stripped 6 bases from V and 0 bases from J, with 18 bases between. The CDR3 sequence is 16 residues long. Germline V lookup: CDR1 MDHEN, CDR2 SYDVKM. Here the CDR3 reads CASSPGGAGSSYEQYF. CDR3 bases: TGTGCCAGCAGCCCCGGCGGGGCCGGCAGCTCCTACGAGCAGTACTTC.

V is TRBV9 and J is TRBJ1-1, with 8 positions matching TRBD1. Trimming at V came to 0 bases and at J to 4 bases, leaving 8 bases not matched to a gene. The CDR3 sequence is 16 residues long. Germline assignment: CDR1 SGDLS and CDR2 YYNGEE. The CDR3, as DNA: TGTGCCAGCAGCGTAGGGACAGGGCAAGATTTCACTGAAGCTTTCTTT. This sequence encodes CASSVGTGQDFTEAFF.

The V call is TRBV27, the J call TRBJ2-2; D is ambiguous. Germline V gene lookup returns CDR1 MNHEY and CDR2 SMNVEV (reference sequence). The CDR3 has 12 amino acids. V was pared by 6 bases and J by 8 bases, with 10 bases between. This CDR3 reads CASRIRSGELFF. The CDR3 nucleotides are TGTGCCAGCAGAATCCGGTCGGGGGAGCTGTTTTTT.

This clone was counted between two and nine times. V and J are TRBV27 and TRBJ1-2, with 7 bases fitting TRBD1. The CDR3 runs to 13 residues. Trimming took 3 bases from V and 7 from J; bases not matched to a gene: 5. Germline CDR1 reads MNHEY; CDR2 reads SMNVEV (reference sequence). CDR3 protein: CASSFRQGSGYTF. CDR3 bases: TGTGCCAGCAGTTTCCGACAGGGCTCTGGCTACACCTTC.

The rearrangement joins TRBV4-1 to TRBJ1-2; 8 bases line up with TRBD1. The CDR3 is made up of 17 amino acids. Germline loops: CDR1 MGHRA, CDR2 YSYEKL. With 3 bases clipped from V and 4 bases from J, the junction kept 13 bases outside the gene matches. The CDR3 region has the DNA TGCGCCAGCAGCCAGATGGGGACAGGCCTCGGGGGCTATGGCTACACCTTC. Translated: CASSQMGTGLGGYGYTF.

The CDR3 region has the DNA TGTGCCAGTACCACGGGACACAATAATTCACCCCTCCACTTT. Translating it yields CASTTGHNNSPLHF. J is TRBJ1-6 and V is TRBV19; D possibly corresponds to TRBD1 (6 bases). V lost 7 bases, J lost 5 bases, and 12 bases lay in between. CDR3 length: 14 amino acids. Germline V lookup: CDR1 LNHDA, CDR2 SQIVND (reference sequence).

V is TRBV15 and J is TRBJ1-5, with a possible D match to TRBD1 (6 bases). The V end was cut by 1 base, the J end by 8 bases, with 15 bases between. This CDR3 region has 15 residues. Looked up from germline, CDR1 is LNHNV and CDR2 is YYDKDF (reference sequence). CDR3 nucleotides: TGTGCCACCAGCAGAGGGGCGCGCAACAGGGAGCCCCAGCATTTT. Translating gives CATSRGARNREPQHF.

The chain uses TRBV5-1 and TRBJ2-7; 9 nucleotides agree with TRBD1. Germline lookup yields CDR1 SGHRS and CDR2 YFSETQ. V shed 2 bases and J 0 bases; nucleotides not matched to a gene: 6. This CDR3 contains 16 residues. This chain's CDR3 is CASSFSGTGTSYEQYF. The CDR3 bases are TGCGCCAGCAGCTTCTCCGGGACAGGGACCTCCTACGAGCAGTACTTC.

The chain recombines TRBV11-3 with TRBJ1-1, with TRBD1 as a possible D gene (5 bases). The length of the CDR3 is 14 residues. Trimming stripped 3 bases from V and 0 bases from J, with 8 bases between. Germline-derived CDR1 and CDR2 are SGHNT and YENEEA. The DNA for the CDR3 is TGTGCCAGCAGCTTTTCGGGGGTGAACACTGAAGCTTTCTTT. It specifies CASSFSGVNTEAFF.

The chain links TRBV30 to TRBJ2-2, with 7 positions matching TRBD1. The V segment lost 7 bases and the J segment 3 bases; nucleotides outside the gene matches: 5. Per germline, CDR1 GTSNPN and CDR2 SVGIG (reference sequence). The CDR3 is made up of 13 amino acids. The CDR3 region is CAFATGHTGELFF. The CDR3 nucleotides read TGTGCCTTCGCGACAGGGCACACCGGGGAGCTGTTTTTT.